The sequence of this TCR beta chain was determined in a study of Ad26.COV2.S vaccination and SARS-CoV-2 variants. Study-wide findings and caveats: Vaccine recipients and placebo recipients showed similar non-spike TCR breadth.

Sequencing was performed with immunoSEQ multiplex PCR; in TCRdb, only in-frame clones are kept and a portion is missing. The sample has approximately 410,000 clones, about 90% seen once. Treatment: about 20 received Ad26.COV2.S at low or high dose, single or two shots; 5 received placebo; per-sample allocation not given. All samples were drawn on day 63, counting from the first vaccine or placebo injection. A note on this clone: Its specificity is unknown.

The sequence was collected from a person between 18 and 60 years old who received the Ad26.COV2.S COVID-19 vaccine or a placebo. The sample consisted of peripheral blood, taken in a trial of Ad26.COV2.S vaccine versus placebo.

The CDR3 sequence: CASSVQGGEKLFF. The DNA of the CDR3 is TGTGCCAGCAGCGTCCAGGGTGGTGAAAAACTGTTTTTT. This chain links TRBV9 with TRBJ1-4; D perhaps matches TRBD1 (5 bases). The V and J ends lost 2 bases and 7 bases respectively, with 9 bases between them. This CDR3 spans 13 amino acids. From germline, CDR1 is SGDLS and CDR2 YYNGEE.